This TCR beta chain is from a study of T cells after yellow fever vaccination (dated by TCRdb to about 2019). With regard to the full study: The SMART-Seq v4 Ultra Low Input RNA kit was used to prepare libraries from fractions with low cell numbers. To follow T-cell clones before and after both primary and booster YFV17D yellow fever vaccination, bulk TCR alpha and beta repertoires underwent longitudinal sequencing. Blood samples were taken at several timepoints before and after primary and secondary immunization, and bulk PBMC replicates and cell subsets were isolated. The cohort comprised two healthy male donors, one aged 18 to 30 and one aged 30 to 40 years.

The CDR3 holds 16 amino acids from the cysteine to the phenylalanine. The entry retains the CDR3 DNA only, 48 bases that are in frame from base 1. Looking up the germline V gene yields CDR1 SGDLS and CDR2 YYNGEE. Germline trimming: 1 base from V, 7 bases from J; junction bases outside gene matches: 10. This specimen's treatment or condition label, per the study, means: live attenuated yellow fever vaccine strain. At every blood-draw timepoint, two biological replicates of bulk PBMCs were collected. A standard Ficoll-Paque protocol was used to isolate PBMCs from peripheral blood. TriZol was used to extract RNA from bulk PBMCs, from CD4 and CD8 fractions, and from dextramer-positive and dextramer-negative fractions. Sequencing instrument: Illumina NovaSeq 6000. TCR cDNA was synthesized by 5'RACE template switching, through which a universal primer site and unique molecular identifiers were introduced. Priming of cDNA synthesis was performed from both the TCR alpha and TCR beta constant segments. Library amplification used two PCR steps, and the second PCR step added sample barcodes and sequencing adapters. Sequencing of libraries was done on Illumina HiSeq 2500 (2x100 bp) or NovaSeq (2x150 bp). In the original analysis: Demultiplexing of reads and collapsing into UMI consensus sequences were performed with MIGEC, and V(D)J alignment was carried out with MiXCR. Clonotypes responding to the vaccine were identified with edgeR on replicate PBMC samples, with the criteria of FDR below 0.01 and a log2 fold change above 5 up to day 15. Bulk clonotypes were assigned CD4 or CD8 identity according to which sequenced CD4 or CD8 repertoire held them at higher abundance. The public sequencing data were trimmed at Q25 with fastp and processed into clonotypes with MiXCR by TCRdb, which kept only in-frame beta chains. Rows merge per CDR3 protein into single entries with the most common DNA and genes. The V and J calls reflect TCRdb's pipeline rather than the authors' work. The sample table holds some 420,000 distinct CDR3 sequences, of which roughly 20% were seen once. The top ten clones comprise 18% of the sample.

On this clonotype: No antigen is known for it. No much larger clonotype is one base removed from it; base qualities were not supplied.

On the study overall, not on this receptor specifically: The secondary T-cell response was weaker than the primary response but faster, peaking on day 5 instead of day 15. Because only two donors were included in the study, the extent to which the findings can be generalized is limited. After the booster, most clones that had expanded after primary vaccination were detected again (around 96% of CD4 and around 88% of CD8), suggesting broad maintenance of memory. Computational filtering was required because FACS-sorted repertoires could contain abundant contaminating clonotypes from the bulk population. A small share of clonotypes occurred in both CD4 and CD8 compartments, likely arising from convergent recombination.

The sequences come from PBMCs, collected before the yellow fever booster vaccination. The origin of this receptor is a man younger than 30 who received the YFV17D yellow fever vaccine. The rearranged segments are TRBV9 and TRBJ2-1, with 8 bases in between that match TRBD1. The DNA sequence is TGTGCCAGCAGCGTATCCCCTCTACAGGGGGTGAATGAGCAGTTCTTC. The translation is CASSVSPLQGVNEQFF.